This T cell receptor (beta chain) was sequenced during a study of response to subunit inactivated influenza vaccine. Germline values: CDR1 SGHTA, CDR2 FQGNSA. The germline V and J ends were trimmed by 1 base and 1 base, with 7 bases remaining between them. The CDR3 totals 14 residues. This clonotype was counted many times. One entry per CDR3 protein, called by TCRdb with MiXCR from the RT-PCR reads. The data hold some 570,000 distinct CDR3 sequences, with 11% observed a single time. These data are also associated with another study on T cells expressing NK-cell markers. From that study: As the method of synthesis, 5'RACE template switching with UMIs yielded TCR beta cDNA.

The source is a man aged 50 to 60 who received an inactivated influenza vaccine. Source: PBMCs from blood, taken on the day of vaccination. V gene TRBV7-2 combines with J gene TRBJ1-1; possibly TRBD1 for D (6 bases). The CDR3 region has the DNA TGTGCCAGCAGCTTAGTGGGACAGAACACTGAAGCTTTCTTT. It translates to CASSLVGQNTEAFF.